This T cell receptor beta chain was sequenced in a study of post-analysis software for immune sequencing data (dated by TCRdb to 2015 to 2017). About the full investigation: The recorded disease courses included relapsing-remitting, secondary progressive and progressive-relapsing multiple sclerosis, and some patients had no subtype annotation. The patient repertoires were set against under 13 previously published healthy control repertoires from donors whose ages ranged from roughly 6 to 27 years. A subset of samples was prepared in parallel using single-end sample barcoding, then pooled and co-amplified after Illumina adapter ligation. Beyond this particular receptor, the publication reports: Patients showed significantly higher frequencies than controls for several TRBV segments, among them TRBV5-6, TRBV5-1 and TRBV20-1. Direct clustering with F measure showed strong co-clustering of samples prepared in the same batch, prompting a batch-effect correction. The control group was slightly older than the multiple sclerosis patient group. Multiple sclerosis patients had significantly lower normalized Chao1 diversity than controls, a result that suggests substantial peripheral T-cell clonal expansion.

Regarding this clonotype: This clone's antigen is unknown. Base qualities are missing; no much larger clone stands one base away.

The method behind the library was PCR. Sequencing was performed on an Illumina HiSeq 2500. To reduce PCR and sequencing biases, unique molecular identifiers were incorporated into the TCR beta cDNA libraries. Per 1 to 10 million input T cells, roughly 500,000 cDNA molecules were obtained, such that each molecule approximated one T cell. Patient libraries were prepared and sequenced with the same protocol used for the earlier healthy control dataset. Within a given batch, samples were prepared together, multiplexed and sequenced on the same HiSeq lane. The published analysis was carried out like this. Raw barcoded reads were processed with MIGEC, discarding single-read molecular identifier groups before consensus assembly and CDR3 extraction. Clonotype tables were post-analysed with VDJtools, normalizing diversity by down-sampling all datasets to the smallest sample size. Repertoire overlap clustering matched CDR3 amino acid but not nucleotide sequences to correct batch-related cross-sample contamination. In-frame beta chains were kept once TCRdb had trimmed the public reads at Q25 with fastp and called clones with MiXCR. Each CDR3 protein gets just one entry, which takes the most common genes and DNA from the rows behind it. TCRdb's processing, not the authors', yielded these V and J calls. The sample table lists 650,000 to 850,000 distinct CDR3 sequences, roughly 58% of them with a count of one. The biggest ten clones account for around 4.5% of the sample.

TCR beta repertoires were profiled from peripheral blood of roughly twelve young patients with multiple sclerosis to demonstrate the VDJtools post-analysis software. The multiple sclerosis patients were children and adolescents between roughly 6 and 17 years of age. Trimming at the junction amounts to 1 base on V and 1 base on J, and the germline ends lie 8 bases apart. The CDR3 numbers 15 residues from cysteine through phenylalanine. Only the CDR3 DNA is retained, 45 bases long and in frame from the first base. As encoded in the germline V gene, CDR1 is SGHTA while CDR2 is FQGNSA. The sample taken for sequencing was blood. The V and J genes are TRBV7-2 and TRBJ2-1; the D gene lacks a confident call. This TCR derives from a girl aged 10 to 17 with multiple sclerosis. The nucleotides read TGTGCCAGCAGCTTAGGCAGGCGGTCCTACAATGAGCAGTTCTTC. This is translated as CASSLGRRSYNEQFF.